This TCR beta chain was documented in a study of T cells after yellow fever vaccination. Study-wide background: Fractions of low cell number were prepared using SMART-Seq v4 Ultra Low Input.

Trimming at V came to 8 bases and at J to 1 base, leaving 6 bases not matched to a gene. This CDR3 comprises 14 residues. Germline V gene lookup returns CDR1 SNHLY and CDR2 FYNNEI. General observations from the study: In post-booster samples, most primary-vaccination clones reappeared (about 96% CD4, nearly 90% CD8).

One entry per CDR3 protein, called by TCRdb with MiXCR from the 5' RACE reads. The repertoire holds hundreds of thousands of distinct CDR3 sequences, with about 12% as singletons. This clonotype has only a few counts. Its antigen is not identified. The sequencing here drew on PBMCs, taken on the day of the yellow fever booster vaccination. V is TRBV2 and J is TRBJ2-7, with 9 bases that match TRBD1. The sequence was collected from a man aged 25 to 40 who received the YFV17D yellow fever vaccine. The DNA for the CDR3 is TGTGCCAGCTGGGACAGGGAAGGGTCCTACGAGCAGTACTTC. This sequence encodes CASWDREGSYEQYF.